Presented here are 24 T cell receptor beta chains from one specimen sequenced in a study of T cells expressing NK-cell markers. Reprocessing the 5' RACE reads, TCRdb reports a single entry for every CDR3 protein and omits DNA. The table lists 150,000 to 200,000 distinct CDR3 sequences, with roughly 18% in the top ten. Sequences were obtained from blood T cells: a sorted CD56 or NKG2C T cell subset, CD4+ or CD8+ T cells, or bulk PBMC T cells (not recorded which). These receptor sequences come from a woman aged 18-69 years in good health.

The CDR3: CASSLDRGNYGYTF. This rearrangement joins TRBV5-1 to TRBJ1-2. From germline, CDR1 is SGHRS and CDR2 YFSETQ. The CDR3 loop spans 14 amino acids. Together with reference TRBV5-1 and TRBJ1-2, the CDR3 gives the full variable domain: KAGVTQTPRYLIKTRGQQVTLSCSPISGHRSVSWYQQTPGQGLQFLFEYFSETQRNKGNFPGRFSGRQFSNSRSEMNVSTLELGDSALYLCASSLDRGNYGYTFGSGTRLTVV.

The chain couples TRBV20-1 to TRBJ2-2; TCRdb designates TRBD1, a call that cannot be tested without DNA. Germline V lookup: CDR1 DFQATT, CDR2 SNEGSKA (reference sequence). The CDR3 is made up of 18 amino acids. CDR3 region: CSARHTAGGGSNTGELFF.

The rearrangement links TRBV20-1 to TRBJ2-7; the TCRdb call, TRBD1, lacks DNA for checking. CDR1 is DFQATT and CDR2 is SNEGSKA in the germline V gene (reference sequence). The CDR3 is 13 amino acids. CDR3: CSASPGPFYEQYF.

The CDR3 loop reads CASWHSDTQYF. This chain joins TRBV6-6 and TRBJ2-3. The CDR3 is 11 amino acids. In germline, CDR1 is MNHNY, CDR2 SVGAGI (reference sequence).

The chain joins TRBV4-1 to TRBJ1-2. The CDR3 contains 16 residues. Per germline, CDR1 MGHRA and CDR2 YSYEKL. CDR3 amino acids: CASSSVRRDLNYGYTF.

The gene calls are TRBV12-3 or TRBV12-4 and TRBJ1-4; TCRdb calls TRBD1, which cannot be checked without DNA. This CDR3 is 12 amino acids long. CDR3 sequence: CASSPWGEKLFF.

This chain connects TRBV5-1 to TRBJ2-1; TCRdb outputs TRBD1, but without DNA this stays unchecked. Germline V CDR1 and CDR2: SGHRS, YFSETQ. The CDR3 contains 16 residues. CDR3 sequence reads: CASTLHGTGGDNEQFF.

The chain employs TRBV7-9 and TRBJ1-2; TCRdb calls TRBD1, which cannot be checked without DNA. Germline V lookup: CDR1 SEHNR, CDR2 FQNEAQ (reference sequence). This CDR3 spans 16 amino acids. The CDR3 region is CASSDEWGGKLDGYTF. Based on the CDR3 plus reference TRBV7-9 and TRBJ1-2, the full variable domain is DTGVSQNPRHKITKRGQNVTFRCDPISEHNRLYWYRQTLGQGPEFLTYFQNEAQLEKSRLLSDRFSAERPKGSFSTLEIQRTEQGDSAMYLCASSDEWGGKLDGYTFGSGTRLTVV.

The chain links TRBV4-2 to TRBJ1-5. Germline V gene data show CDR1 as LGHNA and CDR2 as YNFKEQ. This CDR3 contains 14 residues. The CDR3: CASSQETRDQPQHF.

V is TRBV7-6 and J is TRBJ1-1; TCRdb selects TRBD1, and the lack of DNA leaves this call unchecked. The germline V gene has CDR1 SGHVS and CDR2 FNYEAQ. The CDR3 loop spans 14 amino acids. The CDR3 loop reads CASSARQGTAEAFF.

The gene calls are TRBV6-1 and TRBJ2-1. This CDR3 is 16 amino acids long. Germline values: CDR1 MNHNS, CDR2 SASEGT. The CDR3 loop reads CATSIDGRGSYNEQFF.

The rearrangement uses TRBV11-2 and TRBJ2-7. Per the germline V gene, CDR1 is SGHAT and CDR2 is FQNNGV. CDR3 length: 14 residues. The CDR3 sequence: CASSLDRLAWEQYF.

The CDR3 reads CAILGGSHYEQYF. J is TRBJ2-7 and V is TRBV5-1; TCRdb's D call of TRBD2 is untestable without DNA. The CDR3 is 13 amino acids. Germline loops: CDR1 SGHRS, CDR2 YFSETQ. Complete variable domain (other parts from reference TRBV5-1 and TRBJ2-7): KAGVTQTPRYLIKTRGQQVTLSCSPISGHRSVSWYQQTPGQGLQFLFEYFSETQRNKGNFPGRFSGRQFSNSRSEMNVSTLELGDSALYLCAILGGSHYEQYFGPGTRLTVT.

This chain connects TRBV5-1 to TRBJ2-2; absent DNA, TCRdb's TRBD2 call cannot be checked. This CDR3 spans 15 amino acids. CDR1 and CDR2 from the germline V gene are SGHRS and YFSETQ. This CDR3 is CASSSLAGVTGELFF. Full variable domain (remainder filled in from reference TRBV5-1 and TRBJ2-2): KAGVTQTPRYLIKTRGQQVTLSCSPISGHRSVSWYQQTPGQGLQFLFEYFSETQRNKGNFPGRFSGRQFSNSRSEMNVSTLELGDSALYLCASSSLAGVTGELFFGEGSRLTVL.

The chain uses TRBV9 and TRBJ2-5; TCRdb's D gene call, TRBD2, goes unchecked for lack of DNA. Germline loops: CDR1 SGDLS, CDR2 YYNGEE. The CDR3 extends over 16 amino acids. The CDR3 sequence is CASSVALMSSPETQYF.

The V and J genes are TRBV20-1 and TRBJ2-6; TCRdb's D call, TRBD1, is unchecked because there is no DNA. CDR3 size: 18 residues. Germline V gene lookup returns CDR1 DFQATT and CDR2 SNEGSKA (reference sequence). Here the CDR3 reads CSARDILGTHSGANVLTF.

The chain joins TRBV10-2 to TRBJ2-5; TCRdb gives TRBD2 as the D gene, but with no DNA this cannot be confirmed. The CDR3 has 15 residues. Per the germline V gene, CDR1 is WSHSY and CDR2 is SAAADI. The CDR3 sequence is CASINQAGVGETQYF.

V gene TRBV12-3 or TRBV12-4 combines with J gene TRBJ2-1; TCRdb designates TRBD2, a call that cannot be tested without DNA. This CDR3 comprises 15 residues. The CDR3 region is CASNKQRGDTMSSFF.

The chain is built from TRBV4-1 and TRBJ1-1. Germline CDR1 MGHRA, CDR2 YSYEKL. The CDR3 contains 15 residues. CDR3 region: CASSQEFRRNTEAFF.

The rearrangement joins TRBV7-2 to TRBJ2-4; TCRdb names TRBD2, which stays unverified in the absence of DNA. Germline loops: CDR1 SGHTA, CDR2 FQGNSA. This CDR3 has 15 residues. CDR3 region: CASSLFPRAGDIQYF. Complete variable domain (other parts from reference TRBV7-2 and TRBJ2-4): GAGVSQSPSNKVTEKGKDVELRCDPISGHTALYWYRQSLGQGLEFLIYFQGNSAPDKSGLPSDRFSAERTGGSVSTLTIQRTQQEDSAVYLCASSLFPRAGDIQYFGAGTRLSVL.

V usage is TRBV12-3 or TRBV12-4 and J usage is TRBJ2-2; without DNA, the TCRdb call of TRBD1 cannot be checked. This CDR3 region has 15 residues. The CDR3 is CASRAGTLHTGELFF.

The chain employs TRBV7-9 and TRBJ1-2. CDR3 length: 12 residues. Looked up from germline, CDR1 is SEHNR and CDR2 is FQNEAQ (reference sequence). The CDR3 loop is CASSLLENGYTF.

The chain's CDR3 is CASSRGRINEQFF. This chain links TRBV7-3 with TRBJ2-1. This CDR3 is built from 13 residues. Germline V lookup: CDR1 SGHTA, CDR2 FQGTGA.

The chain has TRBV2 and TRBJ2-2; TCRdb reports TRBD2, a call that lacks DNA to check it against. CDR3 length: 14 residues. Germline V gene data show CDR1 as SNHLY and CDR2 as FYNNEI. CDR3 loop: CASSSGTSAGELFF.